Each of the 7 T cell receptor beta chains below was sequenced from the same sample in a study of blood T cells in healthy people across ages. The authors ran a second PCR of roughly 6 to 12 cycles using a sample-barcoded 5' primer and a J-beta primer mix. TCRdb re-derived calls from the 5' RACE reads in MiXCR, one entry per CDR3 protein. The sample carries nearly 800,000 distinct CDR3 sequences, roughly 25% recorded once. A further study also used this sample, focusing on T cells of mothers and their children.

The sample consisted of blood. Receptors originate from a boy under 18 in good health.

This clonotype was picked up a small number of times. The chain joins TRBV6-2 or TRBV6-3 to TRBJ2-3; no firm D call. Trimming cost V 0 bases and J 2 bases, with 9 bases left between them. From germline, CDR1 is MNHEY and CDR2 SVGEGT. The CDR3 length is 15 residues. The CDR3 nucleotides are TGTGCCAGCAGTTACTCGGCACCGCTCACAGATACGCAGTATTTT. Translated: CASSYSAPLTDTQYF.

There are a few counts of this clonotype. This chain joins TRBV20-1 and TRBJ1-4; the D gene is possibly TRBD1 (6 bases). Trimming took off 0 bases at V and 5 bases at J, with 16 bases between the two ends. Per germline, CDR1 DFQATT and CDR2 SNEGSKA (reference sequence). CDR3 length equals 16 residues. CDR3 sequence reads: CSARDLGGARNEKLFF. DNA for the CDR3: TGCAGTGCTAGAGATTTGGGGGGCGCGAGGAATGAAAAACTGTTTTTT.

The chain's CDR3 is CATSGAGRAEAFF. In DNA, the CDR3 is TGTGCCACCAGCGGGGCCGGACGGGCTGAAGCTTTCTTT. The chain has TRBV15 and TRBJ1-1; D is possibly TRBD1 (5 bases). V dropped 5 bases and J dropped 6 bases, with 13 bases sitting between them. In germline, CDR1 is LNHNV, CDR2 YYDKDF (reference sequence). The length of the CDR3 is 13 residues.

The J gene is TRBJ1-2, the V gene TRBV30; D possibly corresponds to TRBD1 (6 bases). The CDR3 contains 13 residues. Germline lookup yields CDR1 GTSNPN and CDR2 SVGIG (reference sequence). Deletions cut 1 base from V and 6 bases from J, with 12 bases between. CDR3 in amino acids: CAWSATGSDGYTF. The CDR3 coding sequence is TGTGCCTGGAGTGCGACAGGTTCGGATGGCTACACCTTC. Full variable domain (rest looked up from reference TRBV30 and TRBJ1-2): SQTIHQWPATLVQPVGSPLSLECTVEGTSNPNLYWYRQAAGRGLQLLFYSVGIGQISSEVPQNLSASRPQDRQFILSSKKLLLSDSGFYLCAWSATGSDGYTFGSGTRLTVV.

There are a few counts of this clonotype. At one end the junction does not follow the germline gene, possibly because of a read error. The V gene is TRBV20-1, the J gene TRBJ1-1; D might be TRBD1 (5 bases). Germline V gives CDR1 DFQATT, CDR2 SNEGSKA (reference sequence). This CDR3 comprises 14 residues. In DNA, the CDR3 is TGCAGTGCGAGAGGGACGAGCATGAACACTGAAGCTTTCTTT. It translates to CSARGTSMNTEAFF.

The rearrangement joins TRBV7-9 to TRBJ2-1; perhaps TRBD2 as D (6 bases). TRBJ2-5 explains the end of the DNA better; the J call may be wrong. Germline-derived CDR1 and CDR2 are SEHNR and FQNEAQ (reference sequence). This CDR3 has 17 residues. CDR3 amino acids: CASSLFIPGLQGETQYF. CDR3 nucleotides: TGTGCCAGCAGCTTATTCATCCCGGGACTTCAGGGCGAGACCCAGTACTTC.

The CDR3 sequence is CASSLPSNTGELFF. CDR3 coding DNA: TGTGCCAGCAGCTTACCCTCGAACACCGGGGAGCTGTTTTTT. This chain connects TRBV7-9 to TRBJ2-2; D unclear. The germline V gene has CDR1 SEHNR and CDR2 FQNEAQ (reference sequence). Trimming left V 2 bases short and J 0 bases short, with 4 bases between. The CDR3 sequence is 14 residues long.